This TCR beta chain comes out of a study of control samples from healthy donors and cancer patients. Repertoires were generated with immunoSEQ multiplex PCR, while TCRdb's copy carries only in-frame clones and drops some. The table lists about 100,000 clones, around four fifths of them singletons. Germline values: CDR1 MDHEN, CDR2 SYDVKM. The CDR3 spans 15 residues. Trimming pared 3 bases from V and 0 bases from J, leaving 11 bases between. Sequenced: blood. This sequence joins TRBV28 and TRBJ1-1; no clear D. The clonotype originates from a man younger than 35 in good health. The CDR3 region is CASSFPPGVNTEAFF. CDR3 nucleotides: TGTGCCAGCAGTTTCCCCCCAGGAGTGAACACTGAAGCTTTCTTT.